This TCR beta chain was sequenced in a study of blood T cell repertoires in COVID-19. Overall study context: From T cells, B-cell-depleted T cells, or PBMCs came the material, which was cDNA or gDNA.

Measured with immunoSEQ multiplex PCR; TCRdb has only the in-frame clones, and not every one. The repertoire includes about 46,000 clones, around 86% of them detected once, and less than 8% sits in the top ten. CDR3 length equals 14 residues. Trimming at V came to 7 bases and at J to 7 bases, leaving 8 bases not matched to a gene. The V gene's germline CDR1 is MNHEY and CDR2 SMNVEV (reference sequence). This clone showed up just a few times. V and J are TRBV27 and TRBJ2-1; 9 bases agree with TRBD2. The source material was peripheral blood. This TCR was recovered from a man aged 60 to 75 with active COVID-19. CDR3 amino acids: CASIASGMDNEQFF. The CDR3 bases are TGTGCCAGCATCGCTAGCGGGATGGATAATGAGCAGTTCTTC.